This is a list of T cell receptor beta chains from one sample in a study of OX40 agonist ivuxolimab in advanced cancers. Generated by immunoSEQ multiplex PCR, the TCRdb table keeps only in-frame clones and is missing some. Of 55,000 to 70,000 clones listed, 70% to 90% are singletons. Sample: CD4+ or CD8+ T cells sorted from blood, taken in a trial of the OX40 agonist ivuxolimab. All receptors derive from an adult with an advanced solid tumor such as melanoma, head and neck, liver or kidney cancer. Each CDR3 is given with its conserved first and last residue. The order of the fields is D gene, clone size, J gene, V gene, CDR3 protein, CDR3 DNA. A D gene is named only where the DNA matches it firmly. Size tells how often a clone was seen (once, few, many) or the class of an expanded clone, and some rows leave it out.

D gene: .; clone size: .; J gene: TRBJ2-1; V gene: TRBV7-6; CDR3 protein: CASSVYGYWRSYNEQFF; CDR3 DNA: TGTGCCAGCAGCGTTTACGGGTACTGGCGATCCTACAATGAGCAGTTCTTC
D gene: TRBD2; clone size: .; J gene: TRBJ2-3; V gene: TRBV7-9; CDR3 protein: CASSLATSGHRDTQYF; CDR3 DNA: TGTGCCAGCAGCTTAGCGACTAGCGGACACAGGGATACGCAGTATTTT
D gene: .; clone size: .; J gene: TRBJ2-7; V gene: TRBV27; CDR3 protein: CASSSQSTGLGEQYF; CDR3 DNA: TGTGCCAGCAGTTCCCAAAGTACAGGGTTGGGTGAGCAGTACTTC
D gene: TRBD1; clone size: .; J gene: TRBJ1-5; V gene: TRBV15; CDR3 protein: CATSRVWDRGSSGQPQHF; CDR3 DNA: TGTGCCACCAGCAGAGTGTGGGACAGGGGGTCTTCGGGACAGCCCCAGCATTTT
D gene: TRBD2; clone size: .; J gene: TRBJ2-3; V gene: TRBV9; CDR3 protein: CASSIGTSGRRADTQYF; CDR3 DNA: TGTGCCAGCAGCATCGGGACTAGCGGGCGACGGGCAGATACGCAGTATTTT
D gene: .; clone size: .; J gene: TRBJ2-7; V gene: TRBV4-1; CDR3 protein: CASSQPISGIYEQYF; CDR3 DNA: TGCGCCAGCAGCCAACCAATTTCAGGGATCTACGAGCAGTACTTC
D gene: .; clone size: .; J gene: TRBJ2-7; V gene: TRBV9; CDR3 protein: CASSPTPGPNHEQYF; CDR3 DNA: TGTGCCAGCAGCCCAACCCCGGGGCCAAACCACGAGCAGTACTTC
D gene: .; clone size: .; J gene: TRBJ2-5; V gene: TRBV4-1; CDR3 protein: CASSQLWGETQYF; CDR3 DNA: TGCGCCAGCAGCCAACTTTGGGGGGAGACCCAGTACTTC
D gene: .; clone size: .; J gene: TRBJ1-4; V gene: TRBV19; CDR3 protein: CASSPQSGRGEKLFF; CDR3 DNA: TGTGCCAGTAGCCCCCAGTCGGGGCGGGGCGAAAAACTGTTTTTT
D gene: TRBD2; clone size: .; J gene: TRBJ2-4; V gene: TRBV19; CDR3 protein: CASSATLAGVNIQYF; CDR3 DNA: TGTGCCAGTAGTGCTACACTAGCGGGAGTAAACATTCAGTACTTC
D gene: TRBD2; clone size: .; J gene: TRBJ2-3; V gene: TRBV10-3; CDR3 protein: CAISEGIAGGTDTQYF; CDR3 DNA: TGTGCCATCAGTGAGGGGATAGCGGGGGGCACAGATACGCAGTATTTT
D gene: .; clone size: medium-sized; J gene: TRBJ2-7; V gene: TRBV28; CDR3 protein: CASRTGTGTYEQYF; CDR3 DNA: TGTGCCAGCAGAACTGGGACGGGAACCTACGAGCAGTACTTC
D gene: .; clone size: .; J gene: TRBJ2-5; V gene: TRBV9; CDR3 protein: CASSVAAGHSETQYF; CDR3 DNA: TGTGCCAGCAGCGTAGCGGCAGGCCACTCTGAGACCCAGTACTTC
D gene: .; clone size: .; J gene: TRBJ2-5; V gene: TRBV4-1; CDR3 protein: CASSRLIGEAEETQYF; CDR3 DNA: TGCGCCAGCAGCCGACTTATAGGGGAAGCTGAAGAGACCCAGTACTTC
D gene: .; clone size: .; J gene: TRBJ2-3; V gene: TRBV19; CDR3 protein: CASSIGQLNTDTQYF; CDR3 DNA: TGTGCCAGTAGTATAGGCCAGCTAAACACAGATACGCAGTATTTT
D gene: TRBD2; clone size: .; J gene: TRBJ2-7; V gene: TRBV27; CDR3 protein: CASSPNFLAGVYSYEQYF; CDR3 DNA: TGTGCCAGCAGTCCCAATTTTCTAGCGGGAGTTTACTCCTACGAGCAGTACTTC
D gene: TRBD2; clone size: once; J gene: TRBJ2-1; V gene: TRBV7-3; CDR3 protein: CASSLQLASSYNEQFF; CDR3 DNA: TGTGCCAGCAGCTTGCAACTAGCGAGCTCCTACAATGAGCAGTTCTTC